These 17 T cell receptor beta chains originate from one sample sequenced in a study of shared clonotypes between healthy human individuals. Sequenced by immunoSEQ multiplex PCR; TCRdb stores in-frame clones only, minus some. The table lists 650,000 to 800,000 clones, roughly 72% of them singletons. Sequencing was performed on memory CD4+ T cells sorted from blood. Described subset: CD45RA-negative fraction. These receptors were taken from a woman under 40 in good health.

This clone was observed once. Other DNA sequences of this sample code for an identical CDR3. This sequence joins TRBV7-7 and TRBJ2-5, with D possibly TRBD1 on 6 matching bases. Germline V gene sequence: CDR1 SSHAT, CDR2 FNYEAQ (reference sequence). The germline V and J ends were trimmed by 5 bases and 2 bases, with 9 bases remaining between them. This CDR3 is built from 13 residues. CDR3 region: CASSPDSQETQYF. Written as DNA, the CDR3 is TGTGCCAGCAGCCCGGACAGTCAAGAGACCCAGTACTTC.

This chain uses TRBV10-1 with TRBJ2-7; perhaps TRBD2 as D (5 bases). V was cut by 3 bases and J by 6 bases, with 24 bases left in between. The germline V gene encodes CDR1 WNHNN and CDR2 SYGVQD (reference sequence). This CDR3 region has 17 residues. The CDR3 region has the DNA TGCGCCAGCAGTGACAGGACTCCCGCATGCCTTTGGTCCGAGCAGTACTTC. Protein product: CASSDRTPACLWSEQYF.

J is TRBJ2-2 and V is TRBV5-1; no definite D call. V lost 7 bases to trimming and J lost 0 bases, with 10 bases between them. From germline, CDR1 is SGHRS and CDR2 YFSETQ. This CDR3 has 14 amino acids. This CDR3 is CASVGGANTGELFF. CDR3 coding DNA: TGCGCCAGCGTAGGTGGTGCGAACACCGGGGAGCTGTTTTTT. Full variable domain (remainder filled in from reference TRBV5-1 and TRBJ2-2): KAGVTQTPRYLIKTRGQQVTLSCSPISGHRSVSWYQQTPGQGLQFLFEYFSETQRNKGNFPGRFSGRQFSNSRSEMNVSTLELGDSALYLCASVGGANTGELFFGEGSRLTVL.

CDR3: CASSQDIVPPVAGGSYEQYF. CDR3 sequence (DNA): TGCGCCAGCAGCCAAGATATCGTCCCGCCAGTAGCGGGTGGCTCCTACGAGCAGTACTTC. The chain has TRBV4-1 and TRBJ2-7; TRBD2 agrees at 7 bases. The V gene end was trimmed by 0 bases and the J gene end by 0 bases; junction bases not matched to a gene: 17. The germline CDR1 and CDR2 sequences are MGHRA and YSYEKL. This CDR3 is built from 20 residues.

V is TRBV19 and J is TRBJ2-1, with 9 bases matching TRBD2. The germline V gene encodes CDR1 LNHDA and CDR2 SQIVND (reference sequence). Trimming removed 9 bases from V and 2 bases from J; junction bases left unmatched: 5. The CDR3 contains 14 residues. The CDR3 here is CASQSGRTYNEQFF. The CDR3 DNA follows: TGTGCCAGCCAAAGCGGGAGGACCTACAATGAGCAGTTCTTC. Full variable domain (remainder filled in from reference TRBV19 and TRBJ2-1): DGGITQSPKYLFRKEGQNVTLSCEQNLNHDAMYWYRQDPGQGLRLIYYSQIVNDFQKGDIAEGYSVSREKKESFPLTVTSAQKNPTAFYLCASQSGRTYNEQFFGPGTRLTVL.

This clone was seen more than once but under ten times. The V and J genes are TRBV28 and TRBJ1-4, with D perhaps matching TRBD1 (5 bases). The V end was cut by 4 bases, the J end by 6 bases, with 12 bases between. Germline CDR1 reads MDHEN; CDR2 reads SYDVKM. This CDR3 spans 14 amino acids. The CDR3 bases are TGTGCCAGCAGTTCCGGGGGAGCTGATGAAAAACTGTTTTTT. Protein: CASSSGGADEKLFF.

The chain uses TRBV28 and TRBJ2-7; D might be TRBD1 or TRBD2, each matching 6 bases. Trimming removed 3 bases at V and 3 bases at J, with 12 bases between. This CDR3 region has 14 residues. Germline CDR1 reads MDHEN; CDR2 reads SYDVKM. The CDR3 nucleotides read TGTGCCAGCAGTTTGGCGGGACAAAACTACGAGCAGTACTTC. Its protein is CASSLAGQNYEQYF.

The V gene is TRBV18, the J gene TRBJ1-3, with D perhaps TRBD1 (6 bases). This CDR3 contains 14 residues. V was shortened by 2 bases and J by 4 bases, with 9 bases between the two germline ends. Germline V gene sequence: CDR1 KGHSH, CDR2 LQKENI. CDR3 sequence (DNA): TGTGCCAGCTCACCATACAGGGAGGGAAACACCATATATTTT. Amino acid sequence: CASSPYREGNTIYF.

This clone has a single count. CDR3 region: CASSSGGPVDTQYF. CDR3 bases: TGTGCCAGCAGTTCGGGAGGGCCCGTAGATACGCAGTATTTT. The chain uses TRBV28 and TRBJ2-3, with 8 bases aligning to TRBD2. Trimming cost V 4 bases and J 5 bases; bases outside gene matches: 5. The CDR3 spans 14 residues. The germline V gene encodes CDR1 MDHEN and CDR2 SYDVKM.

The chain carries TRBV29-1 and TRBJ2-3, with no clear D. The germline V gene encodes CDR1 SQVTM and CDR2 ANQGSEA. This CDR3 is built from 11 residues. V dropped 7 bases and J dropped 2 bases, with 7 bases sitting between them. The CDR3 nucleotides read TGCAGCGGAAGTGACACAGATACGCAGTATTTT. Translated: CSGSDTDTQYF.

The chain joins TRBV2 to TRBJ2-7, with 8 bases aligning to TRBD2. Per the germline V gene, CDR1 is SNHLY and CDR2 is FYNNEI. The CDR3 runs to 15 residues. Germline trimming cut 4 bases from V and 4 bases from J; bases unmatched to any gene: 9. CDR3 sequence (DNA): TGTGCCAGCAGTGCCCTTACTAGCGGAGTTTACGAGCAGTACTTC. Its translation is CASSALTSGVYEQYF.

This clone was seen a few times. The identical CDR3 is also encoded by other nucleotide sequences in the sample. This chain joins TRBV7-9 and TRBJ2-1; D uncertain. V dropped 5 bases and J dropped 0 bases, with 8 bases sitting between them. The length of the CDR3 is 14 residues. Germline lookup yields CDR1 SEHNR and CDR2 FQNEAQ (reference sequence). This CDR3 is CASSPISSYNEQFF. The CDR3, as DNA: TGTGCCAGCAGCCCTATTAGCTCCTACAATGAGCAGTTCTTC. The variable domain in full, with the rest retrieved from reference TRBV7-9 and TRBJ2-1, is DTGVSQNPRHKITKRGQNVTFRCDPISEHNRLYWYRQTLGQGPEFLTYFQNEAQLEKSRLLSDRFSAERPKGSFSTLEIQRTEQGDSAMYLCASSPISSYNEQFFGPGTRLTVL.

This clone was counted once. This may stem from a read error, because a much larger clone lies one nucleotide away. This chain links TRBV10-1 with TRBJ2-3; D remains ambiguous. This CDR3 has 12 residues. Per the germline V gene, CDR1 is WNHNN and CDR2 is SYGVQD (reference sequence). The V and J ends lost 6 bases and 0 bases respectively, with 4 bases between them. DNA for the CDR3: TGCGCCAGCAGCGGGAGCACAGATACGCAGTATTTT. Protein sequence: CASSGSTDTQYF.

CDR3 sequence (DNA): TGCGCCAGCAGCCAAGTGGGACAGTACTATGGCTACACCTTC. Protein product: CASSQVGQYYGYTF. This chain uses TRBV4-1 with TRBJ1-2, with 7 bases that match TRBD1. After removal of 1 base from V and 3 bases from J, the junction contained 2 bases not matched to a gene. Germline CDR1 MGHRA, CDR2 YSYEKL. The CDR3 totals 14 residues.

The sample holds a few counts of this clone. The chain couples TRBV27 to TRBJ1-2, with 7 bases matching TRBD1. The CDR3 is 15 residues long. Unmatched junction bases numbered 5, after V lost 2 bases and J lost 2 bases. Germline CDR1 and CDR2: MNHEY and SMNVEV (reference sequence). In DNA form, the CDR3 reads TGTGCCAGCAGTTTAAGAGGGGGCCCCAACTATGGCTACACCTTC. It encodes CASSLRGGPNYGYTF.

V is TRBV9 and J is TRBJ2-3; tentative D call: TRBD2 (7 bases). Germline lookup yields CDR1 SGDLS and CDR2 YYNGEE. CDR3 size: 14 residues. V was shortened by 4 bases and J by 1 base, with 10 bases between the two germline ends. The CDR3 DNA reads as TGTGCCAGCAGCCTAGGGGGGGGCACAGATACGCAGTATTTT. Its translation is CASSLGGGTDTQYF.

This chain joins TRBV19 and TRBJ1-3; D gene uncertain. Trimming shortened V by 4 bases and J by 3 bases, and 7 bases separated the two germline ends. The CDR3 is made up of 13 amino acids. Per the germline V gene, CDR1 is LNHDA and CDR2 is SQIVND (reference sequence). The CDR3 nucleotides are TGTGCCAGTAGTACCGAAATTGGAAACACCATATATTTT. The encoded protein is CASSTEIGNTIYF.